This entry concerns a single T cell receptor (beta chain). The sample originates from a study of blood T cell repertoires in COVID-19. The CDR3 extends over 13 amino acids. Germline CDR1 reads MNHEY; CDR2 reads SVGAGI. With 6 bases removed from V and 2 bases from J, the gap between germline ends came to 10 bases. The repertoire was sequenced with immunoSEQ multiplex PCR; TCRdb's copy has only in-frame clones and lacks some. The table records just over 350,000 clones, more than 75% of them present only once. The chain links TRBV6-5 to TRBJ1-1, with D tentatively TRBD1 (6 bases). The sequenced material came from PBMCs or T cells enriched from blood (not recorded which). The TCR comes from a woman aged 25-40 years who had recovered from COVID-19. The CDR3 DNA is TGTGCCAGCAGGCGACAGGACAACACTGAAGCTTTCTTT. This encodes CASRRQDNTEAFF.